Listed below are T cell receptor beta chains from one sample, sequenced in a study of regulatory T cells in long-lasting Graves disease. TCRdb redid the calling of the multiplex PCR reads with MiXCR, one entry per CDR3 protein. The table records a few hundred thousand distinct CDR3 sequences, around 20% of them present only once. Sequenced material: peripheral blood mononuclear cells (PBMCs), taken at new diagnosis, from a patient treated with antithyroid drugs. These receptors were collected from a female donor with Graves disease. CDR3s include the opening cysteine and the closing phenylalanine or tryptophan. The D gene is left open where the match is weak. A row's size may be missing; if present it is once, few, many or a size class.

j_gene: TRBJ2-1; abundance: once; v_gene: TRBV6-5; d_gene: TRBD2; len: 14; CDR3aa: CASSFSGRGNEQFF; CDR3nt: TGTGCCAGCAGTTTTAGCGGGAGGGGGAATGAGCAGTTCTTC
j_gene: TRBJ1-5; abundance: many; v_gene: TRBV20-1; d_gene: NA; len: 13; CDR3aa: CSARGEGQGPQHF; CDR3nt: TGCAGTGCTAGAGGCGAAGGGCAAGGGCCCCAGCATTTT
j_gene: TRBJ2-5; abundance: many; v_gene: TRBV7-2; d_gene: NA; len: 15; CDR3aa: CASSLDVWGGETQYF; CDR3nt: TGTGCCAGCAGCTTAGATGTGTGGGGAGGAGAGACCCAGTACTTC
j_gene: TRBJ2-7; abundance: many; v_gene: TRBV27; d_gene: NA; len: 15; CDR3aa: CASRPASQNPYEQYF; CDR3nt: TGTGCCAGCAGACCGGCTAGCCAGAACCCCTACGAGCAGTACTTC
j_gene: TRBJ1-5; abundance: many; v_gene: TRBV11-2; d_gene: NA; len: 15; CDR3aa: CASSFAGFSNQPQHF; CDR3nt: TGTGCCAGCAGCTTCGCTGGGTTTAGCAATCAGCCCCAGCATTTT
j_gene: TRBJ2-3; abundance: once; v_gene: TRBV12-3/TRBV12-4; d_gene: TRBD2; len: 14; CDR3aa: CASSTAGGPDTQYF; CDR3nt: TGTGCCAGCAGTACAGCGGGGGGGCCAGATACGCAGTATTTT
j_gene: TRBJ2-7; abundance: many; v_gene: TRBV2; d_gene: TRBD2; len: 13; CDR3aa: CASKSSGSDEQYF; CDR3nt: TGTGCCAGCAAATCTAGCGGGAGCGACGAGCAGTACTTC
j_gene: TRBJ2-3; abundance: many; v_gene: TRBV5-1; d_gene: TRBD2; len: 16; CDR3aa: CASSYTAGVMTDTQYF; CDR3nt: TGTGCCAGCAGCTACACAGCGGGAGTCATGACAGATACGCAGTATTTT
j_gene: TRBJ1-1; abundance: many; v_gene: TRBV5-5; d_gene: NA; len: 12; CDR3aa: CASSHSGPEAFF; CDR3nt: TGTGCCAGCAGTCACTCCGGCCCTGAAGCTTTCTTT
j_gene: TRBJ1-5; abundance: many; v_gene: TRBV6-2/TRBV6-3; d_gene: TRBD1; len: 15; CDR3aa: CASNTRTGRDQPQHF; CDR3nt: TGTGCCAGCAATACAAGGACAGGAAGGGATCAGCCCCAGCATTTT
j_gene: TRBJ1-1; abundance: NA; v_gene: TRBV19; d_gene: NA; len: 13; CDR3aa: CASLRQLNTEAFF; CDR3nt: TGTGCCAGTCTACGGCAGTTGAACACTGAAGCTTTCTTT
j_gene: TRBJ2-2; abundance: many; v_gene: TRBV7-2; d_gene: NA; len: 15; CDR3aa: CASSLFGSRTGELFF; CDR3nt: TGTGCCAGCAGCTTATTCGGGAGCAGGACCGGGGAGCTGTTTTTT
j_gene: TRBJ2-7; abundance: NA; v_gene: TRBV2; d_gene: NA; len: 12; CDR3aa: CASSDRGREQYF; CDR3nt: TGTGCCAGCAGTGACAGGGGTCGGGAGCAGTACTTC
j_gene: TRBJ2-3; abundance: many; v_gene: TRBV24-1; d_gene: NA; len: 12; CDR3aa: CATSKGRDTQYF; CDR3nt: TGTGCCACCAGTAAAGGTCGAGATACGCAGTATTTT
j_gene: TRBJ1-3; abundance: many; v_gene: TRBV5-1; d_gene: NA; len: 13; CDR3aa: CASSGGWGNTIYF; CDR3nt: TGCGCCAGCAGCGGCGGGTGGGGAAACACCATATATTTT
j_gene: TRBJ2-5; abundance: many; v_gene: TRBV15; d_gene: TRBD2; len: 16; CDR3aa: CATSRVAGVDQETQYF; CDR3nt: TGTGCCACCAGCAGAGTAGCGGGGGTTGACCAAGAGACCCAGTACTTC
j_gene: TRBJ2-3; abundance: few; v_gene: TRBV20-1; d_gene: NA; len: 16; CDR3aa: CSARDRGLGGTDTQYF; CDR3nt: TGCAGTGCTAGAGATCGGGGCTTGGGCGGCACAGATACGCAGTATTTT
j_gene: TRBJ2-5; abundance: many; v_gene: TRBV5-1; d_gene: NA; len: 16; CDR3aa: CASSLVARRGQETQYF; CDR3nt: TGCGCCAGCAGCTTGGTGGCCCGGCGGGGTCAAGAGACCCAGTACTTC
j_gene: TRBJ1-4; abundance: NA; v_gene: TRBV15; d_gene: TRBD1; len: 17; CDR3aa: CATSRGTNAGGEEKLFF; CDR3nt: TGTGCCACCAGCAGGGGGACAAATGCAGGGGGCGAGGAAAAACTGTTTTTT
j_gene: TRBJ1-1; abundance: many; v_gene: TRBV24-1; d_gene: NA; len: 15; CDR3aa: CATSDNRAGDTEAFF; CDR3nt: TGTGCCACCAGTGATAACAGGGCTGGGGACACTGAAGCTTTCTTT
j_gene: TRBJ2-3; abundance: many; v_gene: TRBV4-3; d_gene: NA; len: 13; CDR3aa: CASSQALTDTQYF; CDR3nt: TGCGCCAGCAGCCAAGCCCTCACAGATACGCAGTATTTT
j_gene: TRBJ2-3; abundance: many; v_gene: TRBV5-1; d_gene: NA; len: 11; CDR3aa: CATGAGDTQYF; CDR3nt: TGCGCCACGGGGGCTGGGGATACGCAGTATTTT
j_gene: TRBJ1-2; abundance: few; v_gene: TRBV29-1; d_gene: TRBD1; len: 15; CDR3aa: CSAPRGQGINYGYTF; CDR3nt: TGCAGCGCCCCTAGGGGACAGGGGATTAACTATGGCTACACCTTC
j_gene: TRBJ2-7; abundance: many; v_gene: TRBV27; d_gene: NA; len: 14; CDR3aa: CASSLGRDGYEQYF; CDR3nt: TGTGCCAGCAGTTTAGGCCGGGACGGCTACGAGCAGTACTTC
j_gene: TRBJ2-7; abundance: NA; v_gene: TRBV24-1; d_gene: NA; len: 12; CDR3aa: CATSDSRQEQYF; CDR3nt: TGTGCCACCAGTGATTCCCGACAGGAGCAGTACTTC
j_gene: TRBJ2-3; abundance: many; v_gene: TRBV3-1; d_gene: NA; len: 15; CDR3aa: CASSQDQAGTDTQYF; CDR3nt: TGTGCCAGCAGCCAAGATCAAGCGGGCACAGATACGCAGTATTTT
j_gene: TRBJ2-2; abundance: many; v_gene: TRBV7-2; d_gene: NA; len: 15; CDR3aa: CASSLTFVDTGELFF; CDR3nt: TGTGCCAGCAGCTTAACCTTCGTAGACACCGGGGAGCTGTTTTTT
j_gene: TRBJ2-7; abundance: NA; v_gene: TRBV11-2; d_gene: TRBD2; len: 15; CDR3aa: CASGPKIAGDYEQYF; CDR3nt: TGTGCCAGCGGCCCCAAAATAGCGGGAGACTACGAGCAGTACTTC
j_gene: TRBJ2-7; abundance: many; v_gene: TRBV20-1; d_gene: NA; len: 15; CDR3aa: CSAGRTDRGNYEQYF; CDR3nt: TGCAGTGCTGGGAGGACAGACCGAGGGAACTACGAGCAGTACTTC
j_gene: TRBJ2-7; abundance: few; v_gene: TRBV13; d_gene: NA; len: 14; CDR3aa: CASTSREKAYEQYF; CDR3nt: TGTGCCAGCACCTCTCGGGAGAAAGCCTACGAGCAGTACTTC
j_gene: TRBJ2-3; abundance: once; v_gene: TRBV7-2; d_gene: TRBD2; len: 16; CDR3aa: CASSLGGAGGTDTQYF; CDR3nt: TGTGCCAGCAGCTTAGGGGGCGCGGGGGGCACAGATACGCAGTATTTT
j_gene: TRBJ1-1; abundance: many; v_gene: TRBV30; d_gene: NA; len: 14; CDR3aa: CAWSVLGRRTEAFF; CDR3nt: TGTGCCTGGAGTGTACTAGGACGTCGAACTGAAGCTTTCTTT
j_gene: TRBJ1-2; abundance: many; v_gene: TRBV20-1; d_gene: TRBD1; len: 11; CDR3aa: CSANQGGGYTF; CDR3nt: TGCAGTGCAAATCAGGGGGGCGGCTACACCTTC
j_gene: TRBJ1-2; abundance: many; v_gene: TRBV3-1; d_gene: NA; len: 13; CDR3aa: CASSLIQGEGYTF; CDR3nt: TGTGCCAGCAGCCTCATACAGGGCGAGGGCTACACCTTC
j_gene: TRBJ2-7; abundance: NA; v_gene: TRBV19; d_gene: NA; len: 14; CDR3aa: CASRADRYPYEQYF; CDR3nt: TGTGCCAGTAGGGCGGACAGATATCCCTACGAGCAGTACTTC
j_gene: TRBJ2-3; abundance: many; v_gene: TRBV27; d_gene: NA; len: 16; CDR3aa: CASSLTSLRHGRVQYF; CDR3nt: TGTGCCAGCAGTTTAACCTCCCTCCGCCACGGTCGTGTGCAGTATTTT
j_gene: TRBJ2-1; abundance: many; v_gene: TRBV27; d_gene: NA; len: 13; CDR3aa: CASSTTGYNEQFF; CDR3nt: TGTGCCAGCAGTACCACAGGATACAATGAGCAGTTCTTC
j_gene: TRBJ1-2; abundance: few; v_gene: TRBV12-5; d_gene: TRBD1; len: 18; CDR3aa: CASGLASSPRTGEDGYTF; CDR3nt: TGTGCTAGTGGTTTGGCCTCATCCCCCAGGACAGGGGAGGATGGCTACACCTTC
j_gene: TRBJ2-5; abundance: NA; v_gene: TRBV11-3; d_gene: NA; len: 15; CDR3aa: CASSFFGSGGETQYF; CDR3nt: TGTGCCAGCAGCTTCTTCGGGAGTGGCGGGGAGACCCAGTACTTC
j_gene: TRBJ2-3; abundance: many; v_gene: TRBV5-1; d_gene: NA; len: 17; CDR3aa: CASSSYSGRRSGSTQYF; CDR3nt: TGCGCCAGCAGCTCCTATTCGGGTCGGCGCTCGGGCAGTACGCAGTATTTT
j_gene: TRBJ1-2; abundance: many; v_gene: TRBV12-3/TRBV12-4; d_gene: NA; len: 14; CDR3aa: CASSPGPRRVGYTF; CDR3nt: TGTGCCAGCAGCCCGGGACCGCGAAGGGTAGGCTACACCTTC
j_gene: TRBJ2-7; abundance: many; v_gene: TRBV6-2/TRBV6-3; d_gene: NA; len: 14; CDR3aa: CASRRGRGPEEQYF; CDR3nt: TGTGCCTCCCGGAGGGGACGGGGGCCTGAGGAGCAGTACTTC
j_gene: TRBJ2-2; abundance: few; v_gene: TRBV29-1; d_gene: TRBD2; len: 14; CDR3aa: CSVLPSGSTGELFF; CDR3nt: TGCAGCGTTCTCCCTAGCGGGAGCACCGGGGAGCTGTTTTTT
j_gene: TRBJ2-5; abundance: many; v_gene: TRBV7-9; d_gene: NA; len: 13; CDR3aa: CASTTYLQETQYF; CDR3nt: TGTGCCAGCACGACATATCTCCAAGAGACCCAGTACTTC
j_gene: TRBJ2-1; abundance: NA; v_gene: TRBV20-1; d_gene: TRBD2; len: 14; CDR3aa: CSARRIAGGPEQFF; CDR3nt: TGCAGTGCTAGAAGGATAGCGGGGGGGCCCGAGCAGTTCTTC
j_gene: TRBJ2-7; abundance: few; v_gene: TRBV27; d_gene: NA; len: 13; CDR3aa: CASNPRSVHERYF; CDR3nt: TGTGCCAGCAACCCCCGGTCTGTCCACGAGCGGTACTTC
j_gene: TRBJ2-7; abundance: many; v_gene: TRBV7-2; d_gene: TRBD1; len: 15; CDR3aa: CASSSQGQPSYEQYF; CDR3nt: TGTGCCAGCAGCTCCCAGGGACAGCCCTCCTACGAGCAGTACTTC
j_gene: TRBJ1-6; abundance: few; v_gene: TRBV19; d_gene: NA; len: 14; CDR3aa: CASSIDPGIGALHF; CDR3nt: TGTGCCAGTAGTATAGATCCAGGAATCGGAGCCCTCCACTTT